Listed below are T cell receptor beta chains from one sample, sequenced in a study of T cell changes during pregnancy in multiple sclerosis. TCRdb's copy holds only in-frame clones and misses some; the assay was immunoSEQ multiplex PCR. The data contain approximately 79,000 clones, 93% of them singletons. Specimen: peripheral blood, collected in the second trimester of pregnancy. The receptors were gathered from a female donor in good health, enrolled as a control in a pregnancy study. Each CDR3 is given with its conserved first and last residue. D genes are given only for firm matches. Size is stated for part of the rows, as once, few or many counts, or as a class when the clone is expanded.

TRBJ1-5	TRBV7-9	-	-	TGTGCCAGCAGCTTATCTGGGCAATATGGCAATCAGCCCCAGCATTTT	CASSLSGQYGNQPQHF
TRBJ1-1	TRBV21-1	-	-	TGTGCCAGCAGCAACCGGATCCGGGGGTGCACTGAAGCTTTCTTT	CASSNRIRGCTEAFF
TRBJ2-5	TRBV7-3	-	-	TGTGCCAGCAGTCCAGGGGCGGGGGTGGAAGAGACCCAGTACTTC	CASSPGAGVEETQYF
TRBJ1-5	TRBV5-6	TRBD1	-	TGTGCCAGCAGCCGACGAGGGACAGCATTCAATCAGCCCCAGCATTTT	CASSRRGTAFNQPQHF
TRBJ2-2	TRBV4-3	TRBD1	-	TGCGCCAGCAGCCCAGGGGACAGGGAGGCCGGGGAGCTGTTTTTT	CASSPGDREAGELFF
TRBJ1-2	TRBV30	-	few	TGTGCCTGGACGGCTAACTATGGCTACACCTTC	CAWTANYGYTF
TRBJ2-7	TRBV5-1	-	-	TGCGCCAGCAGCTCCGGCACAGGATACGAGCAGTACTTC	CASSSGTGYEQYF
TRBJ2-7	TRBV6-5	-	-	TGTGCCACCCTAGCCTGGGGGCCCTCCTACGAGCAGTACTTC	CATLAWGPSYEQYF
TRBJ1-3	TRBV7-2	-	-	TGTGCCAGCAGCTTAGGACGGAGCTCTGGAAACACCATATATTTT	CASSLGRSSGNTIYF
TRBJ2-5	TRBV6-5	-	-	TGTGCCAGCAGTTACTCCCGGGACACCCAAGGGGAGACCCAGTACTTC	CASSYSRDTQGETQYF
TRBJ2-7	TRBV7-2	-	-	TGTGCCAGCAGCTTAGATCCAGGTTCGTTTAGCGAGCAGTACTTC	CASSLDPGSFSEQYF
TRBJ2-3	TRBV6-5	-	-	TGTGCCAGCAGTCGGAGGGGAGATACGCAGTATTTT	CASSRRGDTQYF